A single sample is the source of the 15 T cell receptor beta chains below, sequenced in a study of cytomegalovirus exposure and HLA in healthy donors. A multiplex PCR was run with 60 Vbeta primers and 13 Jbeta primers. The protocol was immunoSEQ multiplex PCR, while the TCRdb copy is restricted to in-frame clones and leaves out a portion. The sample includes around 160,000 clones, around 86% of them seen just once. The sample consisted of PBMCs. These receptors all come from a human donor in good health.

V usage is TRBV6-5 and J usage is TRBJ2-7; D may be TRBD2 (5 bases). Germline CDR1 reads MNHEY; CDR2 reads SVGAGI. V lost 8 bases and J 6 bases, leaving 11 bases between the germline ends. CDR3 size: 11 residues. CDR3 in DNA: TGTGCCAGCCTCTTCGGACTCGAGCAGTACTTC. As protein: CASLFGLEQYF.

This clone occurred a few times. The chain couples TRBV7-8 to TRBJ2-7, with 8 bases lining up with TRBD1. The CDR3 length is 14 residues. The ends lost 5 bases at V and 5 bases at J; junction bases unmatched: 8. The germline gives CDR1 SGHVS, CDR2 FQNEAQ. The CDR3 region is CASSRQTGEDEQYF. For the CDR3, the DNA is TGTGCCAGCAGCCGACAGACAGGGGAGGACGAGCAGTACTTC.

This clone was found a few times. The rearrangement links TRBV5-1 to TRBJ1-4; D possibly corresponds to TRBD1 (6 bases). The V gene lost 4 bases and the J gene lost 12 bases, with 22 bases spanning the gap. CDR1 SGHRS and CDR2 YFSETQ come from the germline V gene. CDR3 length: 15 amino acids. As DNA, the CDR3 is TGCGCCAGCAGCACAGGGACGACGATTTCCGGGGAACTGTTTTTT. It encodes CASSTGTTISGELFF.

CDR3 in amino acids: CASSENSVNTGELFF. CDR3 bases: TGTGCCAGCAGTGAAAATTCTGTCAACACCGGGGAGCTGTTTTTT. The rearrangement joins TRBV2 to TRBJ2-2; D is unclear. Trimming took 2 bases from V and 2 from J, leaving 9 bases between them. The germline V gene encodes CDR1 SNHLY and CDR2 FYNNEI. The CDR3 is 15 residues long.

This sequence joins TRBV6-5 and TRBJ2-1; tentatively, D is TRBD2 (6 bases). The V end lost 2 bases, the J end lost 7 bases, and 12 bases lay between the germline ends. Germline V gene sequence: CDR1 MNHEY, CDR2 SVGAGI. CDR3 length: 14 amino acids. The CDR3 spells CASSYPGTLNEQFF. CDR3 in DNA: TGTGCCAGCAGTTACCCAGGGACTTTAAATGAGCAGTTCTTC.

The rearrangement uses TRBV25-1 and TRBJ1-4, with D uncertain. V gave up 4 bases and J gave up 5 bases, with 17 bases separating them. The CDR3 loop spans 16 amino acids. Germline loops: CDR1 MGHDK, CDR2 SYGVNS. This CDR3 reads CASSAGSSTGNEKLFF. As DNA, the CDR3 is TGTGCCAGCAGTGCCGGGAGTTCCACGGGAAATGAAAAACTGTTTTTT.

The rearrangement links TRBV10-3 to TRBJ1-1, with TRBD1 matching 9 bases. V lost 4 bases, J lost 1 base, and 1 base stayed unmatched. Germline-derived CDR1 and CDR2 are ENHRY and SYGVKD. The CDR3 runs 14 residues. CDR3 in amino acids: CAISVGQGNTEAFF. The CDR3 bases are TGTGCCATCAGTGTGGGACAGGGGAACACTGAAGCTTTCTTT.

The chain recombines TRBV5-4 with TRBJ1-1; D perhaps matches TRBD1 (5 bases). This CDR3 has 14 amino acids. Germline assignment: CDR1 SGHNT and CDR2 YYREEE (reference sequence). CDR3 residues: CVLNSGNLDTEAFF. The CDR3 bases are TGTGTCCTCAATTCAGGGAATTTGGACACTGAAGCTTTCTTT. The whole variable domain, filled in from reference TRBV5-4 and TRBJ1-1, reads ETGVTQSPTHLIKTRGQQVTLRCSSQSGHNTVSWYQQALGQGPQFIFQYYREEENGRGNFPPRFSGLQFPNYSSELNVNALELDDSALYLCVLNSGNLDTEAFFGQGTRLTVV.

This chain links TRBV4-3 with TRBJ2-1, with 12 nucleotides matching TRBD1. V lost 0 bases, J lost 10 bases, and 7 bases stayed unmatched. The CDR3 runs to 16 residues. Germline-derived CDR1 and CDR2 are LGHNA and YSLEER. The CDR3 DNA sequence: TGCGCCAGCAGCCAAGACGGGACAGGGGGCATTCGAGAGCAGTTCTTC. Amino acids: CASSQDGTGGIREQFF.

The chain uses TRBV6-5 and TRBJ2-3, with TRBD2 identical over 11 bases. CDR1 and CDR2 from the germline V gene are MNHEY and SVGAGI. Trimming at V came to 5 bases and at J to 4 bases, leaving 2 bases not matched to a gene. The CDR3 loop spans 14 amino acids. CDR3 nucleotides: TGTGCCAGCAGTAGGGGACTAGCGGCAGATACGCAGTATTTT. Amino acids: CASSRGLAADTQYF.

The chain uses TRBV5-1 and TRBJ2-7, with D maybe TRBD1 (5 bases). The CDR3 sequence is 16 residues long. Per the germline V gene, CDR1 is SGHRS and CDR2 is YFSETQ. Trimming removed 1 base at V and 0 bases at J, with 14 bases between. The CDR3 DNA follows: TGCGCCAGCAGCTTGATCCCACAGGTTAGCTCCTACGAGCAGTACTTC. Translating it yields CASSLIPQVSSYEQYF.

V is TRBV5-1 and J is TRBJ2-5, with a possible D match to TRBD1 (7 bases). CDR1 is SGHRS, CDR2 YFSETQ, per germline. The CDR3 extends over 15 amino acids. The V gene lost 6 bases and the J gene lost 1 base, with 16 bases spanning the gap. For the CDR3, the DNA is TGCGCCAGCACCCCGGAGGGGGCGAGCCAAGAGACCCAGTACTTC. This translates into CASTPEGASQETQYF.

V and J are TRBV11-2 and TRBJ1-1; 10 positions match TRBD1. Germline V gene sequence: CDR1 SGHAT, CDR2 FQNNGV. This CDR3 comprises 16 residues. The ends lost 1 base at V and 1 base at J; junction bases unmatched: 3. CDR3 residues: CASSLVGQGSNTEAFF. The DNA for the CDR3 is TGTGCCAGCAGCTTAGTGGGACAGGGGTCGAACACTGAAGCTTTCTTT. Filled out from reference TRBV11-2 and TRBJ1-1, the complete variable domain reads EAGVAQSPRYKIIEKRQSVAFWCNPISGHATLYWYQQILGQGPKLLIQFQNNGVVDDSQLPKDRFSAERLKGVDSTLKIQPAKLEDSAVYLCASSLVGQGSNTEAFFGQGTRLTVV.

The table lists this clone with a count of one. The V and J genes are TRBV7-2 and TRBJ2-1; 9 positions match TRBD2. In germline, CDR1 is SGHTA, CDR2 FQGNSA. The length of the CDR3 is 14 residues. The J segment lost 8 bases and the V segment lost 10 bases, leaving 12 bases of the junction unmatched. The CDR3 DNA follows: TGTGCCACGCTAGCGGGGCCAAGGGATGATGAGCAGTTCTTC. Amino acid sequence: CATLAGPRDDEQFF.

The rearrangement uses TRBV7-2 and TRBJ2-3; 9 nucleotides align to TRBD2. Trimming removed 1 base from V and 12 bases from J; junction bases left unmatched: 11. The germline V gene has CDR1 SGHTA and CDR2 FQGNSA. This CDR3 has 15 amino acids. CDR3 region: CASSLDGSGGVRQYF. The DNA of the CDR3 is TGTGCCAGCAGCTTAGACGGTAGCGGGGGAGTACGCCAGTATTTT.